These T cell receptor beta chains were read from a single sample in a study of cytomegalovirus exposure and HLA in healthy donors. Using immunoSEQ multiplex PCR, the repertoire was profiled, and TCRdb retains in-frame clones only, with some absent. The data contain some 63,000 clones, under 90% of them singletons. Sequenced sample: PBMCs. The receptor set was obtained from a woman aged 40 to 49 in good health and CMV-seronegative. Both conserved end residues are trimmed from each CDR3. Size is omitted from some rows. Given values are once, few, many or a class for expanded clones.

clone size	V gene	J gene	CDR3 protein
NA	TRBV4-1	TRBJ2-1	ASSHNQSAGVGRNEQF
few	TRBV7-3	TRBJ1-1	ASSFDSNTEAF
NA	TRBV5-1	TRBJ1-3	ASSAGQFSGNTIY
NA	TRBV18	TRBJ2-5	ASSPPSEETQY
NA	TRBV6-4	TRBJ2-3	ASSELVRVAITDTQY
NA	TRBV5-1	TRBJ2-7	ASKVPPGAKQY
NA	TRBV5-1	TRBJ1-1	ASSFGPGRDTEAF
NA	TRBV9	TRBJ2-5	ASSVAQGLQETQY
NA	TRBV28	TRBJ1-2	ASSLWPGDGYT
NA	TRBV10-3	TRBJ2-7	AITASGKGAYEQY
NA	TRBV28	TRBJ2-1	ASSAPGQGLYEQF
NA	TRBV2	TRBJ1-4	ASSEGGHRNEKLF
NA	TRBV6-1	TRBJ2-7	ASRTHSGRRGEQY
few	TRBV7-8	TRBJ1-4	ASSLVPGLKKDEKLF
few	TRBV19	TRBJ2-1	ASSIDSGYSEQF
NA	TRBV28	TRBJ2-5	ASSLGGGETQY
NA	TRBV6-4	TRBJ2-7	ASSTPPADYYEQY
few	TRBV30	TRBJ1-2	AWSVQGVYGYT
once	TRBV18	TRBJ2-6	ASSQDRASGANVLT
NA	TRBV5-6	TRBJ1-3	ASSLVSRTSGNTIY
few	TRBV11-3	TRBJ2-1	ASSPGTSGSLNEQF
NA	TRBV4-3	TRBJ2-5	ASSQDSVAGGPRQETQY
few	TRBV7-8	TRBJ1-5	ASSLARGTGGPGSNQPQH
NA	TRBV27	TRBJ2-6	ASSYGTSGNSGANVLT
few	TRBV5-1	TRBJ2-3	ASSSGLAAASTDTQY
NA	TRBV28	TRBJ2-3	ASSPQGSVDTQY
once	TRBV6-1	TRBJ2-1	ASSDSSSGSGEQF
once	TRBV9	TRBJ1-2	ASSGKGGDYGYT
NA	TRBV10-3	TRBJ2-3	AISDQQGSTDTQY
NA	TRBV27	TRBJ2-7	ASSYRSSYEQY
NA	TRBV7-8	TRBJ1-1	ASSLLLASEAEAF
NA	TRBV7-2	TRBJ1-1	ASSLTEGVTEAF
NA	TRBV5-5	TRBJ1-3	ASSFEAVELSGNTIY
NA	TRBV27	TRBJ1-5	ASSLRGLSQPQH
NA	TRBV2	TRBJ1-5	ASTWTFSNQPQH
NA	TRBV27	TRBJ2-2	ASRDLGQTNTGELF
NA	TRBV19	TRBJ2-1	ASSISGSSYNEQF
NA	TRBV28	TRBJ1-4	ASRTRGFNEKLF
NA	TRBV7-2	TRBJ2-7	ASSWIQGNYEQY
NA	TRBV7-9	TRBJ2-5	ASSLGVWETQY
few	TRBV4-3	TRBJ1-1	ASSQMNRADTEAF
NA	TRBV4-2	TRBJ2-7	ASSPRTSGSHEQY
NA	TRBV7-3	TRBJ2-1	ASSPQEIAGVGEQF
once	TRBV5-8	TRBJ2-3	ASSLLGGAGDTQY
NA	TRBV18	TRBJ2-1	ASSPLSAPDNEQF
NA	TRBV4-1	TRBJ2-7	ASGTTSGTYEQY
few	TRBV27	TRBJ2-2	AAKRQGWTGELF
NA	TRBV19	TRBJ1-2	ASSSRGGSGYGYT
NA	TRBV27	TRBJ2-7	ASSPGQGLSYEQY
NA	TRBV5-1	TRBJ2-7	ASSSAGTHYEQY
few	TRBV6-5	TRBJ1-5	ASSYGQGGQPQH
few	TRBV9	TRBJ2-3	ASSVALTGGTDTQY
NA	TRBV6-6	TRBJ1-1	ASSYSPAGDEAF
NA	TRBV10-3	TRBJ1-2	AISDAGGPNYGYT
NA	TRBV5-4	TRBJ2-6	ASSLGQGEDGANVLT
few	TRBV28	TRBJ2-5	ASSARTSGKRETQY
NA	TRBV7-2	TRBJ2-3	ASSLSGYTDTQY
NA	TRBV18	TRBJ2-4	ASSPPGLAGGPGNIQY
NA	TRBV5-1	TRBJ2-5	ASSFQLGKETQY
once	TRBV28	TRBJ1-2	ASSYAGGYT